This T cell receptor beta chain stems from a study of cytomegalovirus exposure and HLA in healthy donors. Per germline, CDR1 ENHRY and CDR2 SYGVKD. This CDR3 spans 14 amino acids. V lost 0 bases to trimming and J lost 2 bases, with 8 bases between them. The PCR employed 60 Vbeta primers together with 13 Jbeta primers. The method was immunoSEQ multiplex PCR; TCRdb's version includes in-frame clones alone and lacks a portion of them. This table holds over 130,000 clones, 80% found once. Study observations and caveats: The records held CMV serostatus as the only immune exposure information.

For this clone: What it recognizes is unknown.

The source material was PBMCs. The clonotype comes from a female donor in good health and CMV-seronegative. The chain recombines TRBV10-3 with TRBJ2-7; perhaps TRBD1 as D (6 bases). The CDR3 region has the DNA TGTGCCATCAGTGAGTCCAGGGGAGCCTACGAGCAGTACTTC. It yields the protein CAISESRGAYEQYF.